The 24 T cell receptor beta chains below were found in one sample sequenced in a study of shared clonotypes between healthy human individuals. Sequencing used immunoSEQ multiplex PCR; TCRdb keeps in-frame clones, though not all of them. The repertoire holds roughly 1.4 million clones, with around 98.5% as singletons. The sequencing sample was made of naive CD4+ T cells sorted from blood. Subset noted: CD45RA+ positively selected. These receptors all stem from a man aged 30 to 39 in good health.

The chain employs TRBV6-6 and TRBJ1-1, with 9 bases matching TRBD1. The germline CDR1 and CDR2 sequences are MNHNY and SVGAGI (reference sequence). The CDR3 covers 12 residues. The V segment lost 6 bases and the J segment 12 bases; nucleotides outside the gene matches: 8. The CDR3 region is CASRSTGGETFF. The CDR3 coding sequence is TGTGCCAGCAGGTCCACAGGGGGCGAAACTTTCTTT.

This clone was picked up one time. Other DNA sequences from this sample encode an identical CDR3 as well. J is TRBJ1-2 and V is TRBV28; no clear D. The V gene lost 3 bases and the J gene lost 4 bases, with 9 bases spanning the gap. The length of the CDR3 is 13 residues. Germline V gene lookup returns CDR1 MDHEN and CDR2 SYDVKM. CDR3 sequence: CASSLTGGYGYTF. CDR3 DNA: TGTGCCAGCAGTTTGACCGGAGGCTATGGCTACACCTTC.

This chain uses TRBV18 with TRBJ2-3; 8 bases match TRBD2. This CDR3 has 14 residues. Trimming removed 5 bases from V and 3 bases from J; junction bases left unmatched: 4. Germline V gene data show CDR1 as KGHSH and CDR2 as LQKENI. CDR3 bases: TGTGCCAGCTCAGGCGGCGGGGGGACAGATACGCAGTATTTT. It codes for CASSGGGGTDTQYF.

The CDR3 DNA reads TGTGCCAGCAGTATACGGCAGGGGGCGGGAGACAATGAGCAGTTCTTC. This gives the protein CASSIRQGAGDNEQFF. The chain recombines TRBV28 with TRBJ2-1; tentatively, D is TRBD1 (8 bases). There are 16 residues in the CDR3. V lost 5 bases and J lost 5, with 19 bases in between. Germline loops: CDR1 MDHEN, CDR2 SYDVKM.

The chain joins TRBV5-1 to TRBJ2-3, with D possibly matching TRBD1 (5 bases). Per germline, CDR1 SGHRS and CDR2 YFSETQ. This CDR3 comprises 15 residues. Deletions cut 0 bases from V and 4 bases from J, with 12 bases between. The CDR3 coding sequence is TGCGCCAGCAGCTTGGCTTCAGGGCTGCCAGATACGCAGTATTTT. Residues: CASSLASGLPDTQYF.

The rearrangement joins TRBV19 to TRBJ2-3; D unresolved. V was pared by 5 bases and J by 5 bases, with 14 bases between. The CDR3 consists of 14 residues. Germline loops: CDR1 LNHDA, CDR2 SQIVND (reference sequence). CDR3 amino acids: CASSPSGHQDTQYF. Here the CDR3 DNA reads TGTGCCAGTAGTCCGTCCGGTCACCAAGATACGCAGTATTTT.

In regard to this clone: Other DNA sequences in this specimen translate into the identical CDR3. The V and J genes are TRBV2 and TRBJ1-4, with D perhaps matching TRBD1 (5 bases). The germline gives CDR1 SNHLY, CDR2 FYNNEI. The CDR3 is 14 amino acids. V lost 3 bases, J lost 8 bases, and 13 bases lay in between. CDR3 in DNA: TGTGCCAGCAGTGAGTGGGGGAGAGGCGAAAAACTGTTTTTT. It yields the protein CASSEWGRGEKLFF.

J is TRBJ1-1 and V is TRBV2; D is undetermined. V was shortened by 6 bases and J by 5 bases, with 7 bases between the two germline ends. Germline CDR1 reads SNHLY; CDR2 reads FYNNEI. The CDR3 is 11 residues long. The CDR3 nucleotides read TGTGCCAGCAGGCAGTCGACTGAAGCTTTCTTT. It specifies CASRQSTEAFF.

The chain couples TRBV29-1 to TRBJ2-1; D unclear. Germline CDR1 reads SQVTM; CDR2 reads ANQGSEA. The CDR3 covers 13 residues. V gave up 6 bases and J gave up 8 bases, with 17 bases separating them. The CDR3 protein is CSVRAPARDEQFF. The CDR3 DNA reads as TGCAGCGTAAGGGCCCCTGCAAGGGATGAGCAGTTCTTC.

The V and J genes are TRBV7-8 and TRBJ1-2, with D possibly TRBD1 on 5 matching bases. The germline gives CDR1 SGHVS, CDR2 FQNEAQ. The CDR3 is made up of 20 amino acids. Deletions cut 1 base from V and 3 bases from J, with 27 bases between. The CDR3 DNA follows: TGTGCCAGCAGCTTAGTTAGAGGGTTCCGTCAGGGCCCCACTGACTATGGCTACACCTTC. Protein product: CASSLVRGFRQGPTDYGYTF.

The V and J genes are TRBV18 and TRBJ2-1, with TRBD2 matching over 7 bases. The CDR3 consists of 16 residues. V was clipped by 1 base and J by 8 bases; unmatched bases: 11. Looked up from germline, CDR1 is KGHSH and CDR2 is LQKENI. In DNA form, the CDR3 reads TGTGCCAGCTCACCACTGGGGCGGGAGTTTAAGGATGAGCAGTTCTTC. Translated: CASSPLGREFKDEQFF.

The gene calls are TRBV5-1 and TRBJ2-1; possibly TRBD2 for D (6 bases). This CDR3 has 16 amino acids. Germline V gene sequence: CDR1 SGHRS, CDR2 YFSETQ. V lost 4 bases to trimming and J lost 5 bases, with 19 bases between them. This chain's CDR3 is CASSRNLGGIHNEQFF. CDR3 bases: TGCGCCAGCAGCCGGAATCTGGGGGGTATCCACAATGAGCAGTTCTTC.

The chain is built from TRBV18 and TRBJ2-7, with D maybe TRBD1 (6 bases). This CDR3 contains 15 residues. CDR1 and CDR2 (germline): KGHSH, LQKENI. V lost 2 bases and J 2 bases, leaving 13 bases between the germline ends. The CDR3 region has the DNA TGTGCCAGCTCACCAAACCGGGACACTCCCTACGAGCAGTACTTC. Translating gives CASSPNRDTPYEQYF.

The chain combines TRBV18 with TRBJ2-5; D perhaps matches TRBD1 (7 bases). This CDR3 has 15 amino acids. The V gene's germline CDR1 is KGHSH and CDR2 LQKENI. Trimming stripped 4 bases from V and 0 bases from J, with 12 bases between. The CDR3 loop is CASSRQGGNQETQYF. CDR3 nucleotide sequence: TGTGCCAGCTCACGACAGGGAGGCAACCAAGAGACCCAGTACTTC.

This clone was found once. CDR3 amino acids: CACSSGRAPDTQYF. In DNA, the CDR3 is TGCGCCTGCTCTAGCGGGAGGGCCCCAGATACGCAGTATTTT. This chain links TRBV5-1 with TRBJ2-3; TRBD2 aligns across 12 bases. CDR1 and CDR2 (germline): SGHRS, YFSETQ. Trimming removed 10 bases from V and 4 bases from J; junction bases left unmatched: 7. The CDR3 sequence is 14 residues long.

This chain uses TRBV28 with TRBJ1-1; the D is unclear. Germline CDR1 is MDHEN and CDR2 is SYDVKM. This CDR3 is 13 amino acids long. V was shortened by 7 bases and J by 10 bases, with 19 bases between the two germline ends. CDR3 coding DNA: TGTGCCAGCACCAAGGACTTAAGTCCCGGAGCTTTCTTT. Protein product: CASTKDLSPGAFF.

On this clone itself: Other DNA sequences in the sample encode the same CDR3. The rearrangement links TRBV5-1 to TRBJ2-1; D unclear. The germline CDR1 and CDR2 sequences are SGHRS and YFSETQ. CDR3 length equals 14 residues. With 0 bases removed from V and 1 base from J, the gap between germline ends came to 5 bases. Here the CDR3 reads CASSLASSYNEQFF. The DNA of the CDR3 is TGCGCCAGCAGCTTGGCATCGTCCTACAATGAGCAGTTCTTC.

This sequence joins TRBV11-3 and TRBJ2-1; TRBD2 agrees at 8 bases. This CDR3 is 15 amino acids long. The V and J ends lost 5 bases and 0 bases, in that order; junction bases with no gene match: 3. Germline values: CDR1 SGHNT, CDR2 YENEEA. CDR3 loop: CASSVSGSSYNEQFF. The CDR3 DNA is TGTGCCAGCAGCGTCAGCGGGAGCTCCTACAATGAGCAGTTCTTC.

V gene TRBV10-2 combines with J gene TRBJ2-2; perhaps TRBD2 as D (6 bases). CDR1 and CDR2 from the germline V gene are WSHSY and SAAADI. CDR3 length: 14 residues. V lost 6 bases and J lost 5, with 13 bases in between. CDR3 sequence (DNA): TGCGCCAGCAGCGAACCTGGGGGGACCGGGGAGCTGTTTTTT. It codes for CASSEPGGTGELFF.

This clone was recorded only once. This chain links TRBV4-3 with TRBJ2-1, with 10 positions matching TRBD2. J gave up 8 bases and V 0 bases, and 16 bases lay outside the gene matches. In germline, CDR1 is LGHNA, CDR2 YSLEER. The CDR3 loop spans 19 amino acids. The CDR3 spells CASSQDHLGLAGVVDEQFF. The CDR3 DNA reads TGCGCCAGCAGCCAAGATCATTTGGGCCTAGCGGGAGTTGTCGATGAGCAGTTCTTC.

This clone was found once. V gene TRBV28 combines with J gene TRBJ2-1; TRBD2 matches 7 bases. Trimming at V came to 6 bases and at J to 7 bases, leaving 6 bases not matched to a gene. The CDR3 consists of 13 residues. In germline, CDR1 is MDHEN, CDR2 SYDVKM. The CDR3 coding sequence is TGTGCCAGCAGCCGTCTGGGGGGGAATGAGCAGTTCTTC. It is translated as CASSRLGGNEQFF.

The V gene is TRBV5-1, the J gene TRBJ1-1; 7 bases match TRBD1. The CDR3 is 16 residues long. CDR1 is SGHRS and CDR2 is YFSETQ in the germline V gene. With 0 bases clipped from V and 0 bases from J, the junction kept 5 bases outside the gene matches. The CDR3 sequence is CASSLVTGVLNTEAFF. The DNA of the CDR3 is TGCGCCAGCAGCTTGGTCACAGGGGTCCTGAACACTGAAGCTTTCTTT.

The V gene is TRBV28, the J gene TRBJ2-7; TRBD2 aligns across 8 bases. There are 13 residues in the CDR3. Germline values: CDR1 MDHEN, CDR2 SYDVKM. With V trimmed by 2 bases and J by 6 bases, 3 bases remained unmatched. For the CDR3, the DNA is TGTGCCAGCAGTTTACTTCTAGCGGGCGAGCAGTACTTC. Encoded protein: CASSLLLAGEQYF. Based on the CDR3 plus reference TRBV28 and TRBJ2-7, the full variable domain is DVKVTQSSRYLVKRTGEKVFLECVQDMDHENMFWYRQDPGLGLRLIYFSYDVKMKEKGDIPEGYSVSREKKERFSLILESASTNQTSMYLCASSLLLAGEQYFGPGTRLTVT.

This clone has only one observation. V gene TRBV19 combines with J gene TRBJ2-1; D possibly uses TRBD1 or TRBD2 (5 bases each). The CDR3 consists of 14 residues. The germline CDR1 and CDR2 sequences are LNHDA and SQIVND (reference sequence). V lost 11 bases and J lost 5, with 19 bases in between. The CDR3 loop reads CAGRRMGEHNEQFF. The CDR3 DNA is TGTGCCGGCCGACGCATGGGGGAGCACAATGAGCAGTTCTTC. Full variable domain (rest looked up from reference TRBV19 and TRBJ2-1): DGGITQSPKYLFRKEGQNVTLSCEQNLNHDAMYWYRQDPGQGLRLIYYSQIVNDFQKGDIAEGYSVSREKKESFPLTVTSAQKNPTAFYLCAGRRMGEHNEQFFGPGTRLTVL.